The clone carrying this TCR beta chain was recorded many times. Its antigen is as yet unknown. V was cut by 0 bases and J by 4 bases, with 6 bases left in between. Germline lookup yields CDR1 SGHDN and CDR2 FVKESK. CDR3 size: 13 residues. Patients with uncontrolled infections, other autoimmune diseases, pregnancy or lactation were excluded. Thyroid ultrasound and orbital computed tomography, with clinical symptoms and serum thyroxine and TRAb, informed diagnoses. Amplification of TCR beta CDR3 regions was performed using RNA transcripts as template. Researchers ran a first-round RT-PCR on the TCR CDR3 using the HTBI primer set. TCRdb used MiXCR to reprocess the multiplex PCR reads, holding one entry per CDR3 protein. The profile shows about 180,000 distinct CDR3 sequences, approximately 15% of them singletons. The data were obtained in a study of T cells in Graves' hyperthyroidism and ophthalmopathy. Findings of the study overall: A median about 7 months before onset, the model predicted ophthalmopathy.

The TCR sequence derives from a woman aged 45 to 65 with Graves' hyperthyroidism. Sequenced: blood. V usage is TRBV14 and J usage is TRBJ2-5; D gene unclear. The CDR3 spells CASSQEPVETQYF. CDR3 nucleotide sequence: TGTGCCAGCAGCCAAGAACCCGTAGAGACCCAGTACTTC.